This record covers a single T cell receptor (beta chain). These data are taken from a study of control samples from healthy donors and cancer patients. Generated by immunoSEQ multiplex PCR, the TCRdb table keeps only in-frame clones and is missing some. The repertoire holds 150,000 to 160,000 clones, approximately 94% seen once, with around 5.4% in the top ten. V shed 1 base and J shed 1 base, with 13 bases lying between them. Germline V gene lookup returns CDR1 MGHRA and CDR2 YSYEKL. The CDR3 contains 16 residues. The J gene is TRBJ1-2, the V gene TRBV4-1, with D possibly TRBD1 on 6 matching bases. Sequencing was carried out using blood. The sequence was obtained from a man between 40 and 49 years old in good health. CDR3 in amino acids: CASSQVRAGVNYGYTF. The CDR3 DNA sequence: TGCGCCAGCAGCCAAGTCAGGGCAGGGGTTAACTATGGCTACACCTTC.